This entry concerns a single T cell receptor (beta chain). Its antigen is unidentified. This sample is part of a study of T cell responses to AZD1222 COVID-19 vaccine. Points from the study as a whole: Spike-wide coverage was observed for vaccine-associated CD4 TCRs, with dominant responses at 160-218 and 743-854. Donors were largely white British and mainly female; clonal diversity was possibly underestimated. The peak T cell response came first, and repertoires were sampled only after it.

Data came from immunoSEQ multiplex PCR; TCRdb stores just in-frame clones and leaves some out. Among 150,000 to 250,000 clones, under 95% were seen once, and the ten largest hold approximately 1%. This clonotype originated in an adult who received the AZD1222 COVID-19 vaccine. Material: peripheral blood, obtained 28 days after the second AZD1222 dose.

The CDR3 nucleotides read TGTGCCAGTATCCCCTCCGGGACAGCGAACACTGAAGCTTTCTTT. Translation: CASIPSGTANTEAFF. This chain links TRBV6-5 with TRBJ1-1; 7 bases match TRBD1. The junction had 11 bases not matched to a gene; V was cut back by 9 bases and J by 1 base. CDR1 is MNHEY and CDR2 is SVGAGI in the germline V gene. This CDR3 contains 15 residues.